Listed below are T cell receptor beta chains from one sample, sequenced in a study of blood T cell repertoires in COVID-19. Some clones are missing from TCRdb's copy, which holds only in-frame ones; the method was immunoSEQ multiplex PCR. Of about 180,000 clones in the sample, roughly three quarters were seen once. Material for sequencing was peripheral blood. The receptors shown here come from a woman older than 75 with COVID-19, enrolled during active disease. The conserved cysteine and the conserved F or W are not part of the CDR3 here.

TRBJ2-5	TRBV10-3	AISQTGGAETQY
TRBJ2-2	TRBV18	ASSPYGTGSDTGELF
TRBJ2-3	TRBV5-1	ASSLGLAGFPDTQY
TRBJ1-1	TRBV27	ASSSGPATEAF
TRBJ1-6	TRBV9	ASSAWDREGAPLH
TRBJ2-5	TRBV5-4	ASSRTGLAEETQY
TRBJ1-2	TRBV6-5	ASSYAGTGGGYT
TRBJ1-1	TRBV28	ASSPPWNTEAF
TRBJ2-1	TRBV11-1	ASSPSGLYNEQF
TRBJ2-1	TRBV11-3	ASSLDRGLAYNEQF